One sample yielded the 26 T cell receptor beta chains listed below, sequenced in a study of control samples from healthy donors and cancer patients. Produced via immunoSEQ multiplex PCR; TCRdb's table is partial and in-frame only. This table holds 200,000 to 250,000 clones, 90% to 95% found once. Sequencing was carried out using blood. All receptors derive from a man between 45 and 60 years old in good health.

The J gene is TRBJ1-3, the V gene TRBV7-9; the D is unclear. This CDR3 is built from 15 residues. Looked up from germline, CDR1 is SEHNR and CDR2 is FQNEAQ (reference sequence). V lost 6 bases, J lost 2 bases, and 14 bases lay in between. CDR3 residues: CASRRLGGAGNTIYF. The DNA of the CDR3 is TGTGCCAGCAGGCGACTTGGCGGGGCTGGAAACACCATATATTTT.

The gene calls are TRBV6-6 and TRBJ2-1, with D perhaps matching TRBD1 (5 bases). V was clipped by 2 bases and J by 0 bases, with 8 bases between them. CDR1 MNHNY and CDR2 SVGAGI come from the germline V gene (reference sequence). This CDR3 comprises 15 residues. DNA of the CDR3: TGTGCCAGCAGTTACGGGGCATCCTCCTACAATGAGCAGTTCTTC. It translates to CASSYGASSYNEQFF.

The CDR3 DNA follows: TGTGCCAGCAGCCAAGATTGGGATAACACTGAAGCTTTCTTT. Translation: CASSQDWDNTEAFF. This chain joins TRBV14 and TRBJ1-1; no clear D gene. V was pared by 0 bases and J by 2 bases, with 7 bases between. The CDR3 consists of 14 residues. Germline CDR1 reads SGHDN; CDR2 reads FVKESK.

On this clone: Other DNA sequences in the same sample also yield this CDR3. The rearrangement joins TRBV5-1 to TRBJ2-1, with 9 positions matching TRBD1. From germline, CDR1 is SGHRS and CDR2 YFSETQ. V shed 3 bases and J 0 bases; nucleotides not matched to a gene: 1. This CDR3 spans 15 amino acids. CDR3 bases: TGCGCCAGCAGCTCGACAGGGGGCTCCTACAATGAGCAGTTCTTC. Translating it yields CASSSTGGSYNEQFF.

V gene TRBV18 combines with J gene TRBJ1-1; weak D call: TRBD1 (6 bases). The CDR3 sequence is 13 residues long. V was cut by 5 bases and J by 8 bases, with 15 bases left in between. The germline V gene has CDR1 KGHSH and CDR2 LQKENI. DNA of the CDR3: TGTGCCAGCTCAGGGGACACCGAAACGGAAGCTTTCTTT. Translation gives CASSGDTETEAFF.

The chain uses TRBV2 and TRBJ2-2; possible D gene TRBD1, 5 bases. With 2 bases removed from V and 4 bases from J, the gap between germline ends came to 11 bases. Germline V CDR1 and CDR2: SNHLY, FYNNEI. The length of the CDR3 is 15 residues. The CDR3 sequence is CASSERHGATGELFF. The DNA of the CDR3 is TGTGCCAGCAGTGAAAGACATGGGGCCACCGGGGAGCTGTTTTTT.

This clone was seen a handful of times. The gene calls are TRBV7-9 and TRBJ1-6; D gene ambiguous. V was cut by 2 bases and J by 10 bases, with 12 bases left in between. Germline assignment: CDR1 SEHNR and CDR2 FQNEAQ (reference sequence). This CDR3 is 14 amino acids long. CDR3 sequence reads: CASSLLREGSPLHF. CDR3 in DNA: TGTGCCAGCAGCTTACTCCGAGAAGGCTCACCCCTCCACTTT.

The rearrangement joins TRBV6-5 to TRBJ1-1, with D uncertain. Germline lookup yields CDR1 MNHEY and CDR2 SVGAGI. Trimming shortened V by 4 bases and J by 7 bases, and 19 bases separated the two germline ends. The CDR3 is 15 residues long. CDR3 DNA: TGTGCCAGCAGTTTTCGCGGGCCTTCGGATCGTGAAGCTTTCTTT. Translating it yields CASSFRGPSDREAFF.

The chain has TRBV4-2 and TRBJ1-1; D call uncertain. The CDR3 is 14 amino acids. Trimming shortened V by 3 bases and J by 0 bases, and 8 bases separated the two germline ends. Germline V gene data show CDR1 as LGHNA and CDR2 as YNFKEQ. The CDR3: CASSHSNMNTEAFF. In DNA, the CDR3 is TGTGCCAGCAGCCACAGTAACATGAACACTGAAGCTTTCTTT.

In DNA form, the CDR3 reads TGCGCCAGCAGCTTGGATCTCTCTGGAAACACCATATATTTT. Translating gives CASSLDLSGNTIYF. This sequence joins TRBV5-1 and TRBJ1-3, with no clear D. Trimming took 0 bases from V and 0 from J, leaving 4 bases between them. CDR1 is SGHRS, CDR2 YFSETQ, per germline. The CDR3 is 14 amino acids. Full variable domain (outside the CDR3, taken from reference TRBV5-1 and TRBJ1-3): KAGVTQTPRYLIKTRGQQVTLSCSPISGHRSVSWYQQTPGQGLQFLFEYFSETQRNKGNFPGRFSGRQFSNSRSEMNVSTLELGDSALYLCASSLDLSGNTIYFGEGSWLTVV.

The chain combines TRBV7-2 with TRBJ1-2; D remains unclear. Germline CDR1 SGHTA, CDR2 FQGNSA. The CDR3 contains 13 residues. Deletions cut 2 bases from V and 2 bases from J, with 6 bases between. The DNA of the CDR3 is TGTGCCAGCAGCTTACTAGAGAACTATGGCTACACCTTC. Translating gives CASSLLENYGYTF. The whole variable domain, filled in from reference TRBV7-2 and TRBJ1-2, reads GAGVSQSPSNKVTEKGKDVELRCDPISGHTALYWYRQSLGQGLEFLIYFQGNSAPDKSGLPSDRFSAERTGGSVSTLTIQRTQQEDSAVYLCASSLLENYGYTFGSGTRLTVV.

V usage is TRBV5-1 and J usage is TRBJ2-3; 7 nucleotides match TRBD1. The CDR3 runs 15 residues. V lost 4 bases to trimming and J lost 2 bases; unmatched junction nucleotides: 7. The germline V gene has CDR1 SGHRS and CDR2 YFSETQ. CDR3 nucleotide sequence: TGCGCCAGCAGCCCACGGACAGGTGTCACAGATACGCAGTATTTT. Protein: CASSPRTGVTDTQYF.

This chain links TRBV9 with TRBJ2-5; TRBD2 aligns across 8 bases. Per the germline V gene, CDR1 is SGDLS and CDR2 is YYNGEE. The CDR3 totals 13 residues. V lost 5 bases to trimming and J lost 5 bases; unmatched junction nucleotides: 5. The CDR3 protein is CASSGTGGETQYF. DNA for the CDR3: TGTGCCAGCAGTGGTACGGGGGGGGAGACCCAGTACTTC.

J is TRBJ1-1 and V is TRBV5-5, with 7 positions matching TRBD1. The CDR3 is 14 amino acids. Trimming removed 4 bases from V and 4 bases from J; junction bases left unmatched: 7. Germline V gene data show CDR1 as SGHKS and CDR2 as YYEKEE (reference sequence). In DNA form, the CDR3 reads TGTGCCAGCAGCCCCGCGACAGGGTCCACTGAAGCTTTCTTT. This encodes CASSPATGSTEAFF.

This clone came up once. V gene TRBV5-6 combines with J gene TRBJ1-2; D is unresolved. V dropped 0 bases and J dropped 3 bases, with 9 bases sitting between them. The CDR3 consists of 14 residues. CDR1 SGHDT and CDR2 YYEEEE come from the germline V gene. The CDR3 loop reads CASSLGGSYYGYTF. CDR3 nucleotides: TGTGCCAGCAGCTTGGGAGGCAGTTACTATGGCTACACCTTC.

The chain has TRBV5-4 and TRBJ1-6; 9 bases fit TRBD1. V was pared by 4 bases and J by 13 bases, with 15 bases of the junction left unmatched. This CDR3 spans 16 amino acids. From germline, CDR1 is SGHNT and CDR2 YYREEE (reference sequence). CDR3 protein: CASSLVGTGTPHPLHF. CDR3 nucleotide sequence: TGTGCCAGCAGCCTAGTGGGGACAGGGACCCCACATCCCCTCCACTTT. Looking up the rest from reference TRBV5-4 and TRBJ1-6 gives the full variable domain: ETGVTQSPTHLIKTRGQQVTLRCSSQSGHNTVSWYQQALGQGPQFIFQYYREEENGRGNFPPRFSGLQFPNYSSELNVNALELDDSALYLCASSLVGTGTPHPLHFGNGTRLTVT.

This clone is a singleton in its sample. This rearrangement joins TRBV6-6 to TRBJ1-1; D remains ambiguous. Germline V gene sequence: CDR1 MNHNY, CDR2 SVGAGI (reference sequence). The V end lost 0 bases, the J end lost 4 bases, and 12 bases lay between the germline ends. CDR3 size: 15 residues. The CDR3 sequence: CASSYSEGKSTEAFF. In nucleotides, the CDR3 is TGTGCCAGCAGTTACTCGGAGGGTAAGAGCACTGAAGCTTTCTTT.

This chain connects TRBV30 to TRBJ1-2; 9 nucleotides line up with TRBD1. V lost 1 base to trimming and J lost 8 bases; unmatched junction nucleotides: 8. Germline loops: CDR1 GTSNPN, CDR2 SVGIG (reference sequence). The length of the CDR3 is 14 residues. In nucleotides, the CDR3 is TGTGCCTGGAGTGCGGGACAGGGCCTAGAAGGCTACACCTTC. Its protein product is CAWSAGQGLEGYTF.

This sequence joins TRBV3-1 (or the pseudogene TRBV3-2) and TRBJ2-2; D call uncertain. This CDR3 contains 13 residues. CDR1 LGHDT and CDR2 YNNKEL come from the germline V gene (reference sequence). Trimming shortened V by 1 base and J by 7 bases, and 7 bases separated the two germline ends. CDR3 DNA sequence: TGTGCCAGCAGCCAAGGCGCCTTCGGGGAGCTGTTTTTT. It specifies CASSQGAFGELFF.

This chain joins TRBV6-6 and TRBJ2-7, with TRBD1 identical over 7 bases. In germline, CDR1 is MNHNY, CDR2 SVGAGI (reference sequence). The CDR3 sequence is 14 residues long. V shed 7 bases and J 7 bases; nucleotides not matched to a gene: 13. CDR3 sequence (DNA): TGTGCCAGCAAAAACAGGGGCCCCCATCGGGAGCAGTACTTC. It specifies CASKNRGPHREQYF.

The rearrangement links TRBV27 to TRBJ2-4; 9 nucleotides agree with TRBD1. V was clipped by 6 bases and J by 0 bases; unmatched bases: 12. The CDR3 runs 18 residues. CDR1 and CDR2 (germline): MNHEY, SMNVEV (reference sequence). CDR3 DNA: TGTGCCAGCAGGGGCAGCCGGGGACAGGGACTAGCCAAAAACATTCAGTACTTC. It yields the protein CASRGSRGQGLAKNIQYF.

The chain is built from TRBV7-9 and TRBJ1-5; the D gene is possibly TRBD1 (5 bases). Germline V CDR1 and CDR2: SEHNR, FQNEAQ (reference sequence). Trimming took off 5 bases at V and 5 bases at J, with 16 bases between the two ends. This CDR3 has 15 residues. The CDR3 reads CASSPYGGGDQPQHF. The DNA for the CDR3 is TGTGCCAGCAGCCCTTACGGGGGAGGGGATCAGCCCCAGCATTTT.

V is TRBV4-1 and J is TRBJ2-3, with TRBD2 identical over 8 bases. V trimming: 5 bases; J trimming: 2 bases; junction bases outside the gene matches: 6. There are 15 residues in the CDR3. Looked up from germline, CDR1 is MGHRA and CDR2 is YSYEKL. The CDR3 loop reads CASSSAGGYTDTQYF. CDR3 coding DNA: TGCGCCAGCAGCTCGGCGGGGGGCTACACAGATACGCAGTATTTT.

The chain employs TRBV6-1 and TRBJ1-5; D remains ambiguous. The CDR3 is made up of 15 amino acids. The V gene lost 0 bases and the J gene lost 0 bases, with 6 bases spanning the gap. Germline CDR1 is MNHNS and CDR2 is SASEGT. The DNA of the CDR3 is TGTGCCAGCAGTGAAGCAGGGTATAGCAATCAGCCCCAGCATTTT. Translated, it gives CASSEAGYSNQPQHF.

V is TRBV18 and J is TRBJ1-3; D might be TRBD1 (5 bases). The CDR3 extends over 12 amino acids. The V and J ends lost 2 bases and 11 bases respectively, with 10 bases between them. Germline CDR1 and CDR2: KGHSH and LQKENI. The CDR3, as DNA: TGTGCCAGCTCACCAAAGACAGACTCCATATATTTT. Amino acids: CASSPKTDSIYF.

The rearrangement joins TRBV13 to TRBJ1-1, with 9 nucleotides matching TRBD1. CDR1 is PRHDT and CDR2 is FYEKMQ in the germline V gene (reference sequence). The junction had 10 bases not matched to a gene; V was cut back by 5 bases and J by 3 bases. CDR3 size: 16 residues. CDR3 sequence: CASSPTGGEAYTEAFF. CDR3 DNA sequence: TGTGCCAGCAGCCCCACAGGGGGCGAAGCTTACACTGAAGCTTTCTTT.